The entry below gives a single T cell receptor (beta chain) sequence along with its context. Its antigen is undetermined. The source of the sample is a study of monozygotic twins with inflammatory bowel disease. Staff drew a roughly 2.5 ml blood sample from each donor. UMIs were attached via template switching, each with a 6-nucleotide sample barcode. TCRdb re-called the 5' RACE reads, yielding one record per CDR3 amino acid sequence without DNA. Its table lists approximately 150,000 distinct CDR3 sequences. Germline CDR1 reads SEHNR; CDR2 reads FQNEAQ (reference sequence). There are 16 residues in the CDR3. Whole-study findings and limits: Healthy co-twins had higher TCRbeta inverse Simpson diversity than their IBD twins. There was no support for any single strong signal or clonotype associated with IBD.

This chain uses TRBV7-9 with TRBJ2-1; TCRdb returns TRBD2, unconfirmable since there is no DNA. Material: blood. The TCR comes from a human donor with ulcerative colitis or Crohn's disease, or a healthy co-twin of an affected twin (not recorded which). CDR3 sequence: CASSWIAGVLYNEQFF.